This TCR beta chain was captured by sequencing in a study of post-analysis software for immune sequencing data. Background on the study: The patients showed relapsing-remitting, secondary progressive and progressive-relapsing multiple sclerosis courses. Notes on the study in general: With TRBV5-6, TRBV5-1 and TRBV20-1 included, about 5 TRBV segments were more frequent in patients than in controls.

TCR beta cDNA libraries had unique molecular identifiers. MiXCR, run by TCRdb on the PCR reads, gives a single entry per CDR3 protein. Of about 540,000 distinct CDR3 sequences in the sample, approximately 31% were seen once. With regard to this clonotype: Antigen: not known.

Trimming removed 2 bases at V and 7 bases at J, with 11 bases between. CDR1 SQVTM and CDR2 ANQGSEA come from the germline V gene. CDR3 length: 12 residues. Sequenced material: blood. This sequence was found in a girl between 2 and 17 years old with multiple sclerosis. The genes are TRBV29-1 and TRBJ2-5; no firm D call. DNA of the CDR3: TGCAGCGTTGAATCGGGTGGCGGGACCCAGTACTTC. Protein sequence: CSVESGGGTQYF.